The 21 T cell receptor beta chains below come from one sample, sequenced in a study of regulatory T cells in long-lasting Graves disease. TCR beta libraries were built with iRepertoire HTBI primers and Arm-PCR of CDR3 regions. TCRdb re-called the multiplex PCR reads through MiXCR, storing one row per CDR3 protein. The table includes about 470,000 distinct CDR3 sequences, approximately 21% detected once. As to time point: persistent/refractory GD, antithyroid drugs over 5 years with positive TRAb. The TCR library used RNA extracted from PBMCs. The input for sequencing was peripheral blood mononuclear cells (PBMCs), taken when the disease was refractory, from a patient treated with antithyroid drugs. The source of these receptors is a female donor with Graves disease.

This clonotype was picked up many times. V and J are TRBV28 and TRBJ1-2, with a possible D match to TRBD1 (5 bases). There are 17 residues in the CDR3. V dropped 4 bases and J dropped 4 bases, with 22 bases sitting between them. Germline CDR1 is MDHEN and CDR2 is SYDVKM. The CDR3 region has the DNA TGTGCCAGCAGTTACCCCCTCTTTCGGGGGAGCTTCTATGGCTACACCTTC. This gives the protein CASSYPLFRGSFYGYTF.

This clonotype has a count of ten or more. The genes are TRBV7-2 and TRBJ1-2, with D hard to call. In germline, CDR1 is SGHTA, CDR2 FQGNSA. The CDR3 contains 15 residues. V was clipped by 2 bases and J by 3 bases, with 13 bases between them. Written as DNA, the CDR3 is TGTGCCAGCAGCTTACGGTTCAGGATGGACTATGGCTACACCTTC. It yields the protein CASSLRFRMDYGYTF.

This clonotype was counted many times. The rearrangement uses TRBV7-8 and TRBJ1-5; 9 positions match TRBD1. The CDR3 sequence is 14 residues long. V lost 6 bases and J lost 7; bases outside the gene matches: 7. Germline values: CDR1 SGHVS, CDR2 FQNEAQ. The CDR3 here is CASSSDRGGQPQHF. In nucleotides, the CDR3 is TGTGCCAGCAGTTCTGACAGGGGGGGACAGCCCCAGCATTTT.

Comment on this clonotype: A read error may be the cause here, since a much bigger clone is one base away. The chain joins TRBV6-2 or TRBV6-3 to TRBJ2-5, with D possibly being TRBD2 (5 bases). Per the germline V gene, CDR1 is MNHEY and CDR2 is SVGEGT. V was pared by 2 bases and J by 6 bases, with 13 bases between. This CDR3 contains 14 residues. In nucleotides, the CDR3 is TGTGCCAGCAGTTACCCGGCGGTCGGGAAGACCCAGTACTTC. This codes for CASSYPAVGKTQYF.

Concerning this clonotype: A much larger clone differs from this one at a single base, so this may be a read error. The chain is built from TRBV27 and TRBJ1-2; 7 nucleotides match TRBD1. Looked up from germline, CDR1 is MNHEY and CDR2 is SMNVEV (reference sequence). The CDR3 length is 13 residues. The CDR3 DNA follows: TGTGCCAGCAGTTTGGTCCAGGGGGATGGCCACACCTTC. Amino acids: CASSLVQGDGHTF.

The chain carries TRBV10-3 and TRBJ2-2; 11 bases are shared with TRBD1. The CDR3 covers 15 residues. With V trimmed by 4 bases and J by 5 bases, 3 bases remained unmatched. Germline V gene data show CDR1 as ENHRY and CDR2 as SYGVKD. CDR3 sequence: CAISAGTGGTGELFF. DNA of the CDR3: TGTGCCATCAGTGCCGGGACAGGGGGGACCGGGGAGCTGTTTTTT.

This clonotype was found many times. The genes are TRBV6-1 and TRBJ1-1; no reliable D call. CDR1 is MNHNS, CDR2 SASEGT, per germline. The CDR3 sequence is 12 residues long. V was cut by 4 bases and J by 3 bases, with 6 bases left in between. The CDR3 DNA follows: TGTGCCAGCAGTGTCCTGTACACTGAAGCTTTCTTT. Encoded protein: CASSVLYTEAFF.

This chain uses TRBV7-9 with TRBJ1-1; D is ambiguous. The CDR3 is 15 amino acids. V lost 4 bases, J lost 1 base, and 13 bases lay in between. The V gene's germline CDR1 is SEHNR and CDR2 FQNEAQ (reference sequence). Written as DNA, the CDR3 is TGTGCCAGCAGCTCAGGACCGATCACGAACACTGAAGCTTTCTTT. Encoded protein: CASSSGPITNTEAFF.

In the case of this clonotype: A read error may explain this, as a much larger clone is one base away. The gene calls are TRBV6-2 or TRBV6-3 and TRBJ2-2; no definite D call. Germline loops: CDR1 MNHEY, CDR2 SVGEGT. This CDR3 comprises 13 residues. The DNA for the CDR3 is TGTGCCAGCAGTGGGGTCCCGATCACCGAGCTGCTTTTT. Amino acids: CASSGVPITELLF.

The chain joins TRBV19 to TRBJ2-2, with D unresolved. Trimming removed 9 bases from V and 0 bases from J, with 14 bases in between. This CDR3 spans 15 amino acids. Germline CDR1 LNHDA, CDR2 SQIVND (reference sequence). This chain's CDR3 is CASRVYAANTGELFF. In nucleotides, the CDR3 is TGTGCCAGCCGAGTCTATGCAGCGAACACCGGGGAGCTGTTTTTT.

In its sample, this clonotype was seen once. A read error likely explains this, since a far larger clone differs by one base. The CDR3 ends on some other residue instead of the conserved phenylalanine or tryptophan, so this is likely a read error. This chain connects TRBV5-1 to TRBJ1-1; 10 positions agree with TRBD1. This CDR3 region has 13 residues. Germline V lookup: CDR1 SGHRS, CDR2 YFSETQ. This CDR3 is CASSQGQGTEAFL. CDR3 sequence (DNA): TGTGCCAGCAGCCAGGGACAGGGGACTGAAGCTTTCCTT.

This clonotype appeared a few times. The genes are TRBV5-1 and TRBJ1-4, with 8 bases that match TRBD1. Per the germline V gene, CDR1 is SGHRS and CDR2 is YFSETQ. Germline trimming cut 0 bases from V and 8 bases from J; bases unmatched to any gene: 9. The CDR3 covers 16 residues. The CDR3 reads CASSLVGTGRNEKLFF. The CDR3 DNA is TGCGCCAGCAGCTTGGTTGGGACAGGACGGAACGAAAAACTGTTTTTT.

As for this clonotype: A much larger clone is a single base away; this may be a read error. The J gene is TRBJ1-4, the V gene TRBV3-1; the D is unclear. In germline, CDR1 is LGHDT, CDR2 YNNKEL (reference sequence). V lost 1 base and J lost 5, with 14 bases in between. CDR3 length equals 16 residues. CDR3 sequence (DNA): TGTGCCAGCAGCCAAGGAATGAGACGGAGAAATGAAAAACTGTTTTTT. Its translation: CASSQGMRRRNEKLFF. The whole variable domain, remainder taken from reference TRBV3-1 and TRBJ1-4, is DTAVSQTPKYLVTQMGNDKSIKCEQNLGHDTMYWYKQDSKKFLKIMFSYNNKELIINETVPNRFSPKSPDKAHLNLHINSLELGDSAVYFCASSQGMRRRNEKLFFGSGTQLSVL.

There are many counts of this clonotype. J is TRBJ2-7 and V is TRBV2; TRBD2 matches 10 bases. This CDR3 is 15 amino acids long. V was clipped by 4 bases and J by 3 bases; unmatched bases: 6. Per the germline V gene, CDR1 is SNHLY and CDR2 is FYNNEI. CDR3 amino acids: CASSVVAGGNYEQYF. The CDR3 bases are TGTGCCAGCAGTGTGGTAGCGGGGGGAAACTACGAGCAGTACTTC.

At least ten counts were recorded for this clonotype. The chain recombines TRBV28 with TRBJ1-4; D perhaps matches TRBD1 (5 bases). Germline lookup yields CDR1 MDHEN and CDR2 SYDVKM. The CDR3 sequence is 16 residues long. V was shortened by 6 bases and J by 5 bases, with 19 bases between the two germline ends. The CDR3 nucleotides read TGTGCCAGCAGGCGACCCACAGGACTGATAAATGAAAAACTGTTTTTT. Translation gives CASRRPTGLINEKLFF.

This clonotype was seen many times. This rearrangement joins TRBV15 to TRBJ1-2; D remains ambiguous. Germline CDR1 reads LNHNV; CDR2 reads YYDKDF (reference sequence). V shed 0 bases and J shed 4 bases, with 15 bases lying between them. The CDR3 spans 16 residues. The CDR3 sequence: CATSRDGQAQSYGYTF. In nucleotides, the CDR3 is TGTGCCACCAGCAGAGATGGGCAGGCCCAAAGCTATGGCTACACCTTC.

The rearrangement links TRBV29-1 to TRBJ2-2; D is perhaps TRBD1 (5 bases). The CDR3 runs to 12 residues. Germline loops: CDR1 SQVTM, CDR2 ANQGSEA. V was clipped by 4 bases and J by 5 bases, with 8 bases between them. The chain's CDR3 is CSVAGKTGELFF. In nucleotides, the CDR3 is TGCAGCGTTGCAGGGAAAACCGGGGAGCTGTTTTTT.

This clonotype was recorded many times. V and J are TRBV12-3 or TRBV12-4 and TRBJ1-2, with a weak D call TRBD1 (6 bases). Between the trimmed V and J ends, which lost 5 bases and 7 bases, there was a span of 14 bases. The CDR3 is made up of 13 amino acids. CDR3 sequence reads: CASSPRTEAGYTF. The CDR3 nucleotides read TGTGCCAGCAGTCCTCGGACAGAAGCTGGCTACACCTTC.

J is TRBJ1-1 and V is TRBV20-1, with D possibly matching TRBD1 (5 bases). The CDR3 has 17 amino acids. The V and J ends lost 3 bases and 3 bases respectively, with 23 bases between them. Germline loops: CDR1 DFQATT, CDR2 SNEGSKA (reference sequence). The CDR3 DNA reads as TGCAGTGCTAGGGGATCCGTGAGGGGCGGAGTGGACACTGAAGCTTTCTTT. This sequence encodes CSARGSVRGGVDTEAFF.

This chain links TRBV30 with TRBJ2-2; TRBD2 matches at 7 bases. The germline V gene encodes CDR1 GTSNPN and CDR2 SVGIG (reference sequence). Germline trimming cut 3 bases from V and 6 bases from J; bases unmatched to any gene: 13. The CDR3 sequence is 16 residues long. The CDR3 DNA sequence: TGTGCCTGGAGAAGTAGGGCGGGGAGGGGACCCGGGGAGCTGTTTTTT. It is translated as CAWRSRAGRGPGELFF. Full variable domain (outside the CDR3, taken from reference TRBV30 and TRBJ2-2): SQTIHQWPATLVQPVGSPLSLECTVEGTSNPNLYWYRQAAGRGLQLLFYSVGIGQISSEVPQNLSASRPQDRQFILSSKKLLLSDSGFYLCAWRSRAGRGPGELFFGEGSRLTVL.

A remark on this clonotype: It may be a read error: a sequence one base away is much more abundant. The CDR3 DNA follows: TGCAGTGCCCAGGGGCCAAGAAACTATGGCCACACCTTC. This encodes CSAQGPRNYGHTF. The rearrangement joins TRBV20-1 to TRBJ1-2, with D possibly matching TRBD1 (6 bases). The CDR3 loop spans 13 amino acids. The V gene's germline CDR1 is DFQATT and CDR2 SNEGSKA (reference sequence).